This entry lists 6 T cell receptor beta chains sequenced from one sample in a study of T cells in Graves' hyperthyroidism and ophthalmopathy. RNA transcripts were the template for amplifying TCR beta CDR3 regions. Using the HTBI primer set, a first-round RT-PCR was run on the TCR CDR3. Each CDR3 protein gets one entry after TCRdb re-called the multiplex PCR reads with MiXCR. The sample records some 500,000 distinct CDR3 sequences, roughly 24% being singletons. The material sequenced was blood. Receptors originate from a woman in her thirties with Graves' ophthalmopathy.

The table lists this clonotype with many counts. V is TRBV11-1 and J is TRBJ2-5; D may match TRBD1 or TRBD2 (6 bases each). CDR1 is SGHAT, CDR2 FQDESV, per germline (reference sequence). Trimming took 5 bases from V and 5 from J, leaving 24 bases between them. The CDR3 length is 17 residues. The CDR3 loop reads CASSQGTGRGIGETQYF. The DNA of the CDR3 is TGTGCCAGCAGCCAGGGCACAGGGCGGGGCATTGGGGAGACCCAGTACTTC.

V usage is TRBV2 and J usage is TRBJ2-5, with D possibly TRBD1 on 5 matching bases. V was trimmed by 5 bases and J by 5 bases, leaving 12 bases between them. From germline, CDR1 is SNHLY and CDR2 FYNNEI. This CDR3 comprises 13 residues. The CDR3 protein is CASSFDSRETQYF. The CDR3, as DNA: TGTGCCAGCAGTTTCGACAGCCGGGAGACCCAGTACTTC.

CDR3 bases: TGTGCCAGCAGCAACCCTACCTACGAGCAGTACTTC. Residues: CASSNPTYEQYF. The chain couples TRBV12-3 or TRBV12-4 to TRBJ2-7; no clear D gene. The CDR3 has 12 residues. V lost 6 bases to trimming and J lost 2 bases, with 8 bases between them.

CDR3 sequence: CAGADNSNQPQHF. CDR3 nucleotides: TGTGCCGGGGCAGATAATAGCAATCAGCCCCAGCATTTT. The genes are TRBV28 and TRBJ1-5; weak D call: TRBD1 (5 bases). Trimming shortened V by 11 bases and J by 0 bases, and 11 bases separated the two germline ends. The CDR3 spans 13 residues. Per the germline V gene, CDR1 is MDHEN and CDR2 is SYDVKM.

This clonotype was found once. The chain employs TRBV11-1 and TRBJ1-2, with TRBD1 identical over 11 bases. This CDR3 contains 16 residues. CDR1 and CDR2 from the germline V gene are SGHAT and FQDESV (reference sequence). Unmatched junction bases numbered 6, after V lost 1 base and J lost 5 bases. CDR3 sequence: CASSLEGQGALYGYTF. DNA for the CDR3: TGTGCCAGCAGCTTAGAAGGACAGGGGGCGCTTTATGGCTACACCTTC.

A few counts support this clonotype. A read error may be the cause here, since a much bigger clone is one base away. V gene TRBV11-2 combines with J gene TRBJ2-7; D might be TRBD1 (6 bases). CDR1 SGHAT and CDR2 FQNNGV come from the germline V gene. The CDR3 length is 12 residues. The V end lost 6 bases, the J end lost 5 bases, and 11 bases lay between the germline ends. CDR3: CASRVQGHEQYF. CDR3 in DNA: TGTGCCAGCAGGGTACAGGGCCACGAGCAGTACTTC.